The T cell receptor (beta chain) described here comes from a study of blood T cell repertoires in COVID-19 (dated by TCRdb to the early 2020s). In the study overall: The collaborator samples originated in the United States, Italy and Spain and spanned the acute and convalescent phases of COVID-19. The material from the prospective study consisted of cDNA or gDNA derived from T cells, B-cell-depleted T cells, or PBMCs. Deeply sampled blood TCRbeta repertoires from subjects exposed to, actively infected with, or recovered from COVID-19 were included in the dataset. The samples were drawn from two sources: the first 160 participants of the ongoing ImmuneRACE study, and 1,254 subjects contributed by 6 global collaborators. Sample metadata almost always included a de-identified subject ID, COVID-19 status, age in years and sex. Where available, HLA class I and class II types were taken from metadata supplied by the sample provider and were not determined by assay-based typing. The repertoires were made available in a free public database intended to serve as a resource for research on the immune response to SARS-CoV-2.

Overall study outcomes, separate from this receptor: Clinical and demographic metadata were provided uncurated, with the amount varying by source and participant.

On this clone: Its target antigen remains unknown. No much larger clonotype is one base removed from it; base qualities were not supplied.

Another Seattle source contributed samples from volunteer blood donors who had recovered from COVID-19. Each collaborating institution followed its own protocols to collect whole blood in K2EDTA tubes. For TCRbeta analysis, collaborators shipped samples as frozen whole blood, isolated PBMCs, or DNA extracted from either of those sample types. Clipping removes 7 bases from V and 8 bases from J, with 6 as the unmatched junction base count. Based on the germline V gene, the CDR1 and CDR2 sequences are SQVTM and ANQGSEA. The CDR3 spans 12 residues, from the cysteine through the phenylalanine. The DNA shown is the 36-base CDR3, in frame from base 1. TCRbeta CDR3 regions were amplified from genomic DNA by means of the immunoSEQ Assay, a bias-controlled multiplex PCR. In the original analysis: Nucleated cell counts per sample were estimated from amplification of reference gene primers within the assay. To quantify the absolute abundance of each unique TCRbeta CDR3 rearrangement, sequence reads were collapsed and filtered. For each sample, productive Simpson clonality was calculated by taking the square root of Simpson's diversity index across productive rearrangements. Imported from immuneACCESS, the table was reduced by TCRdb to in-frame sequences with V and J called. These copies leave out some clones; in studies compared against another copy, an unresolved V gene accounts for under half, and the cause of the remainder is not known. V and J calls and clone size come straight from that table; D and trimming were deduced from the DNA. This sample lists more than 90,000 clones; roughly nine tenths were detected once. 6% to 9.5% of the sample goes to the ten largest clones.

The specimen sequenced was peripheral blood. Rearrangement joined TRBV29-1 to TRBJ2-1, and 9 junctional nucleotides match TRBD2. The TCR was taken from a man between 65 and 85 years old who had recovered from COVID-19. The DNA is TGCAGCGGGACTAGCGACTGGCATGAGCAGTTCTTC. This is translated as CSGTSDWHEQFF.